The clone carrying this TCR beta chain was found a few times. Its specificity is unknown. The data stem from a study of early T cells in non-severe SARS-CoV-2 infection. In the study overall: It was bulk RNA from unsorted whole blood that was sequenced, and the chains were unpaired. Study conclusions and caveats: The VDJdb matching leaned toward anti-spike CD8 responses and overlooked private and CD4 specificities.

Unique molecular identifiers were added to individual cDNA molecules. TCRdb itself ran the 5' RACE reads through MiXCR, one entry per CDR3 protein. The sample yields approximately 99,000 distinct CDR3 sequences, 9% to 14% seen once. The TCR comes from an adult who was a healthcare worker with PCR-confirmed SARS-CoV-2 infection or an uninfected control (not recorded which). The specimen sequenced was whole blood.

CDR3 nucleotides: TGTGCCAGCAGCCCCACCGTTGGGGCCGGGGAAAAACTGTTTTTT. This gives the protein CASSPTVGAGEKLFF. The rearrangement links TRBV11-2 to TRBJ1-4; D might be TRBD1 (5 bases). Germline CDR1 SGHAT, CDR2 FQNNGV. V lost 5 bases to trimming and J lost 8 bases, with 18 bases between them. This CDR3 has 15 amino acids. Variable domain in full (rest from reference TRBV11-2 and TRBJ1-4): EAGVAQSPRYKIIEKRQSVAFWCNPISGHATLYWYQQILGQGPKLLIQFQNNGVVDDSQLPKDRFSAERLKGVDSTLKIQPAKLEDSAVYLCASSPTVGAGEKLFFGSGTQLSVL.